This TCR beta chain was identified during a study of blood T cell repertoires in COVID-19. Study context: Spain, Italy and the United States supplied samples that represented acute and convalescent COVID-19.

Per the authors' pipeline: Estimated nucleated cell counts came from reference gene primer amplification. Measured with immunoSEQ multiplex PCR; TCRdb has only the in-frame clones, and not every one. V, J and clone size are those of that table, while D and trimming were read from the DNA. In the table there are 60,000 to 75,000 clones, 82% of which are singletons. This CDR3 has 15 amino acids. V was trimmed by 0 bases and J by 5 bases, leaving 12 bases between them. In germline, CDR1 is SGHNT, CDR2 YYREEE (reference sequence). Sample: peripheral blood. The TCR comes from a human donor in a cohort sampled during active COVID-19. This chain joins TRBV5-4 and TRBJ1-5; D gene unclear. The CDR3 spells CASSLGTGFHQPQHF. CDR3 nucleotide sequence: TGTGCCAGCAGCTTGGGGACGGGATTCCATCAGCCCCAGCATTTT.